The sequence of this T cell receptor beta chain was determined in a study of T cells in Graves' hyperthyroidism and ophthalmopathy. Study background: The authors collected peripheral blood at initial diagnosis, before any treatment.

On this clonotype: Its antigen is still unknown.

Whole-study results and caveats: Also found in blood were most expanded thyroid clonotypes above 0.001. Through a model of 13 V-J features, ophthalmopathy was separated from stable hyperthyroidism.

Germline-derived CDR1 and CDR2 are DFQATT and SNEGSKA (reference sequence). This CDR3 is 13 amino acids long. V lost 3 bases, J lost 9 bases, and 15 bases lay in between. Amplification targeted TCR beta CDR3 regions from RNA transcripts. HTBI primers were the set used in a first-round RT-PCR of the TCR CDR3. In TCRdb, the multiplex PCR reads were re-called with MiXCR into one record per CDR3 protein. Of around 400,000 distinct CDR3 sequences in the sample, 20% to 25% were seen once. The sequence was collected from a man aged 50-59 years with Graves' hyperthyroidism. The chain employs TRBV20-1 and TRBJ2-1; TRBD1 might be the D (5 bases). The sequenced sample was blood. The chain's CDR3 is CSASRAGNGEQFF. The CDR3 DNA follows: TGCAGTGCTAGTCGAGCAGGGAATGGTGAGCAGTTCTTC.